Each of the 24 T cell receptor beta chains below was sequenced from the same sample in a study of T cell responses to AZD1222 COVID-19 vaccine. Assay used: immunoSEQ multiplex PCR; TCRdb lists only in-frame clones, some missing. The sample contains over 100,000 clones, 80% to 85% of which appear only once. Material: peripheral blood, obtained on day 0 of AZD1222 vaccination. These receptors originate from an adult in good health.

This clone was seen a single time. The rearrangement links TRBV18 to TRBJ2-1; D is ambiguous. Per the germline V gene, CDR1 is KGHSH and CDR2 is LQKENI. The CDR3 is made up of 13 amino acids. V was cut by 3 bases and J by 0 bases, with 3 bases left in between. The CDR3 protein is CASSPPSYNEQFF. For the CDR3, the DNA is TGTGCCAGCTCACCGCCCTCCTACAATGAGCAGTTCTTC.

The chain combines TRBV2 with TRBJ2-3; tentative D call: TRBD2 (6 bases). Germline loops: CDR1 SNHLY, CDR2 FYNNEI. The V and J ends lost 6 bases and 5 bases respectively, with 18 bases between them. The CDR3 sequence is 15 residues long. The CDR3 coding sequence is TGTGCCAGCAGATCCCGGGCCAGGCGGGAAGATACGCAGTATTTT. Amino acids: CASRSRARREDTQYF.

The rearrangement joins TRBV11-2 to TRBJ2-2; 7 bases align to TRBD2. The CDR3 sequence is 16 residues long. The J segment lost 1 base and the V segment lost 1 base, leaving 3 bases of the junction unmatched. Germline-derived CDR1 and CDR2 are SGHAT and FQNNGV. DNA for the CDR3: TGTGCCAGCAGCTTAGTCGCTAGCGGGAACACCGGGGAGCTGTTTTTT. This translates into CASSLVASGNTGELFF.

This sequence joins TRBV3-1 (or the pseudogene TRBV3-2) and TRBJ2-4; 8 bases align to TRBD1. This CDR3 contains 16 residues. Germline CDR1 is LGHDT and CDR2 is YNNKEL (reference sequence). V was clipped by 2 bases and J by 2 bases; unmatched bases: 5. The CDR3, as DNA: TGTGCCAGCAGCCAACAGGGGGCGAGGCCCAAAAACATTCAGTACTTC. This codes for CASSQQGARPKNIQYF.

Only one count was recorded for this clone. The V call is TRBV4-3, the J call TRBJ2-1; 14 nucleotides align to TRBD2. Germline CDR1 is LGHNA and CDR2 is YSLEER. Losses at the gene ends were 5 bases for V and 8 bases for J; bases not matched to a gene: 11. The CDR3 is 17 residues long. CDR3 region: CASSNLPGTSGSDEQFF. CDR3 nucleotides: TGCGCCAGCAGCAATCTACCCGGGACTAGCGGGAGCGATGAGCAGTTCTTC.

V usage is TRBV5-5 and J usage is TRBJ1-1; perhaps TRBD1 as D (5 bases). This CDR3 comprises 13 residues. V was cut by 5 bases and J by 5 bases, with 13 bases left in between. Per germline, CDR1 SGHKS and CDR2 YYEKEE (reference sequence). The CDR3 coding sequence is TGTGCCAGCAGGAGACAGTTGGAGACTGAAGCTTTCTTT. As protein: CASRRQLETEAFF.

The chain recombines TRBV11-3 with TRBJ2-2; D unresolved. Between the trimmed V and J ends, which lost 4 bases and 6 bases, there was a span of 15 bases. This CDR3 comprises 15 residues. The germline V gene encodes CDR1 SGHNT and CDR2 YENEEA. The DNA for the CDR3 is TGTGCCAGCAGCTCAGGTGTTGTGGACGCCGGGGAGCTGTTTTTT. Translation gives CASSSGVVDAGELFF.

This clone has just a few counts. V usage is TRBV5-5 and J usage is TRBJ2-7; D possibly corresponds to TRBD1 (5 bases). The germline CDR1 and CDR2 sequences are SGHKS and YYEKEE (reference sequence). The CDR3 runs 13 residues. The V end lost 3 bases, the J end lost 0 bases, and 7 bases lay between the germline ends. CDR3 DNA sequence: TGTGCCAGCAGCTACAGGTACTCCTACGAGCAGTACTTC. This translates into CASSYRYSYEQYF.

V and J are TRBV7-9 and TRBJ1-1; maybe TRBD1 (6 bases). The CDR3 runs to 17 residues. V was clipped by 1 base and J by 10 bases, with 25 bases between them. In germline, CDR1 is SEHNR, CDR2 FQNEAQ (reference sequence). Written as DNA, the CDR3 is TGTGCCAGCAGCTTAGATCCGGGGTCCAGGGGATCATCGGTAGCTTTCTTT. It specifies CASSLDPGSRGSSVAFF.

A word on this clone: This clone may be a read error of a much larger clone one base away. This chain connects TRBV5-1 to TRBJ1-1; 7 nucleotides line up with TRBD1. The CDR3 is 14 residues long. V was pared by 4 bases and J by 8 bases, with 11 bases of the junction left unmatched. Germline V gives CDR1 SGHRS, CDR2 YFSETQ. For the CDR3, the DNA is TGCGCCAGCAGCCTGTCCGGGACAGAAAAAGAAGCTTTCTTT. Amino acid sequence: CASSLSGTEKEAFF.

For the CDR3, the DNA is TGTGCCAGTAGTATACGACTAGCGGGAGCGAGCTCCTACAATGAGCAGTTCTTC. This gives the protein CASSIRLAGASSYNEQFF. The V and J genes are TRBV19 and TRBJ2-1; 12 positions agree with TRBD2. From germline, CDR1 is LNHDA and CDR2 SQIVND (reference sequence). CDR3 length equals 18 residues. The V segment lost 2 bases and the J segment 0 bases; nucleotides outside the gene matches: 5.

The chain recombines TRBV18 with TRBJ1-6; D remains ambiguous. The CDR3 totals 13 residues. V lost 2 bases and J lost 11, with 10 bases in between. The germline V gene encodes CDR1 KGHSH and CDR2 LQKENI. CDR3 sequence reads: CASSPFPGTPLHF. The CDR3 DNA sequence: TGTGCCAGCTCACCATTCCCTGGGACACCCCTCCACTTT.

The J gene is TRBJ1-6, the V gene TRBV30; 8 positions match TRBD1. Germline CDR1 reads GTSNPN; CDR2 reads SVGIG (reference sequence). The J segment lost 9 bases and the V segment lost 0 bases, leaving 7 bases of the junction unmatched. The CDR3 is 15 residues long. CDR3 nucleotides: TGTGCCTGGAGTGTGTTCGGGACAGGAGGTTCACCCCTCCACTTT. Translating it yields CAWSVFGTGGSPLHF.

This sequence joins TRBV18 and TRBJ1-1; TRBD1 matches at 10 bases. The length of the CDR3 is 14 residues. Germline-derived CDR1 and CDR2 are KGHSH and LQKENI. V was pared by 3 bases and J by 10 bases, with 8 bases of the junction left unmatched. CDR3 region: CASSPPGTGDVAFF. For the CDR3, the DNA is TGTGCCAGCTCACCGCCCGGGACAGGGGATGTAGCTTTCTTT.

The chain couples TRBV10-3 to TRBJ1-5, with D perhaps matching TRBD1 (6 bases). V was pared by 7 bases and J by 6 bases, with 13 bases between. The germline V gene encodes CDR1 ENHRY and CDR2 SYGVKD. There are 13 residues in the CDR3. CDR3 amino acids: CAIKGQPGQPQHF. As DNA, the CDR3 is TGTGCCATCAAAGGACAGCCCGGTCAGCCCCAGCATTTT.

The rearrangement joins TRBV6-1 to TRBJ2-2, with 7 bases matching TRBD2. The V gene's germline CDR1 is MNHNS and CDR2 SASEGT. The CDR3 spans 17 residues. With V trimmed by 4 bases and J by 3 bases, 11 bases remained unmatched. CDR3 sequence reads: CASSAGTNSKDTGELFF. DNA of the CDR3: TGTGCCAGCAGTGCCGGGACTAACTCAAAGGACACCGGGGAGCTGTTTTTT.

CDR3 DNA sequence: TGCGCCAGCAGCTATTTTGGGGGGGCAGAGACCCAGTACTTC. This translates into CASSYFGGAETQYF. This sequence joins TRBV5-1 and TRBJ2-5; maybe TRBD2 (7 bases). Trimming cost V 3 bases and J 4 bases, with 13 bases left between them. The CDR3 extends over 14 amino acids. Germline V CDR1 and CDR2: SGHRS, YFSETQ.

A note on this clone: One junction end disagrees with the germline gene, perhaps due to a read error. The chain links TRBV2 to TRBJ2-2; 7 positions match TRBD1. Germline V lookup: CDR1 SNHLY, CDR2 FYNNEI. This CDR3 has 15 residues. The CDR3, as DNA: TGTGCCAGCATGAAGGGGGCAACGAACACCGGGGAGCTGCTTTTT. Translated: CASMKGATNTGELLF.

The J gene is TRBJ1-6, the V gene TRBV2, with TRBD1 matching over 9 bases. After removal of 6 bases from V and 9 bases from J, the junction contained 6 bases not matched to a gene. The CDR3 sequence is 14 residues long. CDR1 and CDR2 (germline): SNHLY, FYNNEI. The CDR3 region has the DNA TGTGCCAGCAGACCACAGGGGGCGGGTTCACCCCTCCACTTT. This gives the protein CASRPQGAGSPLHF.

This clone was counted a single time. The rearrangement joins TRBV19 to TRBJ1-5; tentatively, D is TRBD1 (5 bases). The CDR3 is 14 residues long. The ends were cut back, 2 bases at V and 5 bases at J, with 10 bases in the middle. Germline V gene sequence: CDR1 LNHDA, CDR2 SQIVND (reference sequence). CDR3 region: CASSIKGRDQPQHF. The CDR3 coding sequence is TGTGCCAGTAGTATAAAGGGCAGGGATCAGCCCCAGCATTTT.

The gene calls are TRBV27 and TRBJ2-7; 8 bases map to TRBD1. CDR1 is MNHEY and CDR2 is SMNVEV in the germline V gene (reference sequence). V lost 5 bases and J lost 2; bases outside the gene matches: 2. CDR3 length: 13 amino acids. This chain's CDR3 is CASSPTGAYEQYF. CDR3 bases: TGTGCCAGCAGTCCGACAGGGGCCTACGAGCAGTACTTC.

The V and J genes are TRBV6-4 and TRBJ2-3; tentatively, D is TRBD1 or TRBD2 (5 bases each). Trimming cost V 9 bases and J 0 bases, with 16 bases left between them. This CDR3 region has 15 residues. Germline lookup yields CDR1 MRHNA and CDR2 SNTAGT. CDR3 in DNA: TGTGCCAGTTCCGATAGGGGACGAAGCACAGATACGCAGTATTTT. Translation gives CASSDRGRSTDTQYF.

The chain recombines TRBV5-4 with TRBJ2-3; no firm D call. The germline V and J ends were trimmed by 2 bases and 1 base, with 11 bases remaining between them. Per the germline V gene, CDR1 is SGHNT and CDR2 is YYREEE (reference sequence). The CDR3 spans 15 residues. The CDR3 region has the DNA TGTGCCAGCAGCTTCGGGCTCCCGGGCACAGATACGCAGTATTTT. It is translated as CASSFGLPGTDTQYF.

This chain joins TRBV5-1 and TRBJ1-4; D not resolved. Trimming took off 4 bases at V and 7 bases at J, with 20 bases between the two ends. Looked up from germline, CDR1 is SGHRS and CDR2 is YFSETQ. This CDR3 has 16 amino acids. The CDR3 reads CASSLHGPSRGEKLFF. CDR3 DNA sequence: TGCGCCAGCAGCCTCCATGGACCGTCCAGAGGTGAAAAACTGTTTTTT. The whole variable domain, remainder taken from reference TRBV5-1 and TRBJ1-4, is KAGVTQTPRYLIKTRGQQVTLSCSPISGHRSVSWYQQTPGQGLQFLFEYFSETQRNKGNFPGRFSGRQFSNSRSEMNVSTLELGDSALYLCASSLHGPSRGEKLFFGSGTQLSVL.